This T cell receptor (beta chain) appears in the sequencing data of a study of CD8+ T cells in alopecia areata listed by TCRdb under 2018. Study-wide context: The treated patients took part in an open-label pilot trial in which moderate-to-severe alopecia areata was treated with oral tofacitinib at 5 to 10 mg twice daily. In treated patients, disease severity was measured using the SALT score, which gives the percentage of scalp surface area affected. The study used high-throughput TCRbeta sequencing to examine T cell clonal expansion in alopecia areata, in both the C3H/HeJ mouse model and human patients. Patients stayed on tofacitinib for 6 to 18 months and then had 6 months of follow-up off drug so that delayed response and recurrence could be assessed. RNA was obtained with the PAXgene miRNA kit for fixed scalp, the miRNeasy kit for PBMCs, and the RNeasy kit for mouse skin. Biopsies were taken from tofacitinib-treated patients at baseline and at 4 and 24 weeks of treatment, and a later scalp biopsy was taken in several of the tofacitinib-treated patients. Scalp clonality was compared among normal scalp (n=4), patchy alopecia areata scalp (n=8), and alopecia totalis/universalis scalp (n=8). Human TCRbeta sequencing covered scalp tissue and sorted CD4+ and CD8+ peripheral blood T cells from patchy and totalis/universalis alopecia areata patients and healthy controls. TCRbeta CDR3 regions were amplified by immunoSEQ multiplex PCR using 35 Vbeta forward and 13 Jbeta reverse primers. General study outcomes and caveats: Compared with normal scalp, lesional scalp had higher clonality and more expanded CD8+ clones, particularly in alopecia totalis/universalis, a pattern that suggests antigenic drive. Scalp clonality and the number of expanded CD8+ clones among the top 100 scalp clones were significantly decreased by tofacitinib. Because the treated cohort was small and had just a single nonresponder, larger studies are needed to establish links between baseline CD8+ expansion and response. Shared TCR sequences between patients were less evident than in mice, which may be partly attributable to HLA diversity in the patient population. Unlike mouse skin, where gammadelta T cells dominate, normal human skin contains resident alphabeta T cells that get sequenced too, which complicates analysis of the scalp TCR repertoire. During tofacitinib treatment, many expanded lesional clones remained in scalp and blood, and this persistence may partly explain relapse after treatment is stopped.

Interpreted using the paper, the time point label stands for: around 4 weeks on oral tofacitinib. The treatment or condition label of this sample denotes: oral pan-JAK inhibitor, 5-10 mg twice daily. Peripheral blood and lesional scalp punch biopsies were obtained from patients with alopecia areata. PBMCs were separated by density centrifugation and stained for CD3, CD4 and CD8, after which CD4+ and CD8+ T cells were sorted on a FACSAria. The library was generated by the immunoSEQ multiplex PCR assay. RNA was extracted from all samples and reverse transcribed into cDNA, which served as template for TCR sequencing. First-strand cDNA was synthesized with SuperScript III using a 2:1 mix of oligo-dT and random hexamers. A synthetic immune receptor repertoire was used to assess amplification bias, and residual bias was removed computationally. On the authors' methods: After raw reads were preprocessed to remove errors, the CDR3 was defined following IMGT conventions as running from the conserved cysteine to phenylalanine. To get clonality, Shannon entropy was normalized by log2 of the number of productive unique TCRs and the result was subtracted from 1. Scalp TCRbeta sequences were cross-referenced with sorted blood CD4 and CD8 repertoires so that the CD4 or CD8 identity of scalp clones could be inferred. What TCRdb holds here is the immuneACCESS table cut down to in-frame rearrangements. Part of the clones is not present; checked against another copy, under half of the missing clones reflect an unresolved V gene, and the others are unexplained. The V and J calls and the clone size are those of that table, but D and trimming were determined from the DNA. In this sample the table shows approximately 140,000 clones, around 86% of which occur a single time. Clones ranked in the top ten supply under 15% of the sample.

Turning to this clone: Its target antigen remains unknown. Base qualities were left out, and no much larger clone turns up one base away.

Including cysteine and phenylalanine, the CDR3 has 15 amino acids. The DNA shown is the 45-base CDR3, in frame from base 1. For this chain, trimming is 6 bases at the V end and 2 bases at the J end, and the number of junction bases without a gene match is 9. CDR1 and CDR2, looked up from the germline V gene (reference sequence), are MNHNY and SVGAGI. This chain joins TRBV6-6 to TRBJ2-7; 8 central nucleotides agree with TRBD2. This receptor was identified in a human donor with alopecia areata. Sequencing was performed on CD8+ T cells sorted from blood, taken at week 4, from a patient treated with tofacitinib. The sequence in DNA is TGTGCCAGCAGCCCGTTTACTAGCGGAACCTACGAGCAGTACTTC. The resulting protein is CASSPFTSGTYEQYF.